The clone carrying this TCR beta chain was counted between two and nine times. Its antigen is currently unknown. Germline CDR1 MNHEY, CDR2 SVGAGI. After removal of 4 bases from V and 4 bases from J, the junction contained 8 bases not matched to a gene. The CDR3 has 15 residues. Drawn from each donor were roughly 10 milliliters of peripheral blood. Whenever a sample was processed, at least 7 million PBMCs were isolated. This specimen belongs to a study of blood T cells in healthy people across ages. Whole-study results and caveats: Estimates based on one million T cells were treated as lower bounds. Long-lived donors exceeded aged donors in naive CD4+ cells and diversity.

Combining a sample-barcoded 5' primer with a J-beta primer mix, a second PCR ran for about 7 to 11 cycles. TCRdb re-derived calls from the 5' RACE reads in MiXCR, one entry per CDR3 protein. The sample has roughly 1,800,000 distinct CDR3 sequences, around 48% seen once. V and J are TRBV6-5 and TRBJ2-5; 8 nucleotides align to TRBD2. The sample was blood. The sequence came from a woman aged 35 to 49 in good health. The CDR3 DNA follows: TGTGCCAGCAGTTCCAGCGGGGGTCCCCCAGAGACCCAGTACTTC. This sequence encodes CASSSSGGPPETQYF.